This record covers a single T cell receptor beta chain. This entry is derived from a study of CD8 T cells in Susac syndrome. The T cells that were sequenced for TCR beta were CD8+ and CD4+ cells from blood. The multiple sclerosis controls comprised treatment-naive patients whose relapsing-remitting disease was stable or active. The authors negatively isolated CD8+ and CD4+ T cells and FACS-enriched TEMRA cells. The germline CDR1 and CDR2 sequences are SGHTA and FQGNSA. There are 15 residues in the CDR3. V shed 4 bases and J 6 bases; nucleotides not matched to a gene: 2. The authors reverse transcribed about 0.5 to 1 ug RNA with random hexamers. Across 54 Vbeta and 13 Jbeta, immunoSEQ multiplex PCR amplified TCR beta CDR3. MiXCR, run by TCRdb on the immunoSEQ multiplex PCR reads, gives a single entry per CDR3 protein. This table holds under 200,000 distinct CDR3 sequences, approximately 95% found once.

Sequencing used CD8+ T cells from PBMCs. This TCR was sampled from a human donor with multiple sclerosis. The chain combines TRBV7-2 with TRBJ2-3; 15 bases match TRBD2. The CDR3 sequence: CASSWTSGGADTQYF. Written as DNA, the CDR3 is TGTGCCAGCAGCTGGACTAGCGGGGGGGCCGATACGCAGTATTTT.